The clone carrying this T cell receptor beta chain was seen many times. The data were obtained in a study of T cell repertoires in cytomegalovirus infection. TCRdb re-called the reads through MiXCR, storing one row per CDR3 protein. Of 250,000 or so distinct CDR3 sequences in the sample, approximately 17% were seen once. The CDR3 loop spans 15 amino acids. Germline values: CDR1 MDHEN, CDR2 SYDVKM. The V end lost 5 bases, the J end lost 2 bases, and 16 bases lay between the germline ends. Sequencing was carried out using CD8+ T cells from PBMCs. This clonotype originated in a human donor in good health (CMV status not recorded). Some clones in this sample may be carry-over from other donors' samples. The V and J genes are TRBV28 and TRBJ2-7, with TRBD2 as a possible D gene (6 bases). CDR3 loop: CASSIVSGETYEQYF. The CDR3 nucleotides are TGTGCCAGCAGTATCGTTTCGGGGGAGACCTACGAGCAGTACTTC.